This T cell receptor (beta chain) derives from a study of blood T cell repertoires in COVID-19. Overall study: Donors in the United States, Italy and Spain gave samples during acute or convalescent COVID-19. Nucleic acid was either cDNA or gDNA, and it came from T cells, B-cell-depleted T cells, or PBMCs.

Generated by immunoSEQ multiplex PCR, the TCRdb table keeps only in-frame clones and is missing some. The sample carries roughly 260,000 clones, more than 70% recorded once. The ends were cut back, 6 bases at V and 0 bases at J, with 13 bases in the middle. Per the germline V gene, CDR1 is SQVTM and CDR2 is ANQGSEA. CDR3 size: 14 residues. The receptor's source is a woman aged 40 to 50 who had recovered from COVID-19. Sequencing was done on a sample of peripheral blood. The V call is TRBV29-1, the J call TRBJ2-3, with a weak D call TRBD2 (7 bases). In nucleotides, the CDR3 is TGCAGCGTGGAGGGGGGGGGAAGCACAGATACGCAGTATTTT. This translates into CSVEGGGSTDTQYF.